This T cell receptor (beta chain) emerged from a study of glioma-infiltrating T cells after dendritic cell vaccination. The V and J ends lost 2 bases and 5 bases respectively, with 12 bases between them. CDR1 and CDR2 (germline): SEHNR, FQNEAQ (reference sequence). This CDR3 contains 14 residues. Study-wide results and caveats: Higher TCR clonality did not directly relate to longer survival.

A word on this clone: Its target is unknown.

Indicated time point: after dendritic cell vaccination, including at tumor progression/relapse. Method: immunoSEQ multiplex PCR; TCRdb's copy keeps in-frame clones and lacks some. This sample has about 94,000 clones, with 65% to 85% found just once. The chain joins TRBV7-9 to TRBJ1-1; D possibly corresponds to TRBD1 (5 bases). This TCR came from a human donor with glioblastoma. The specimen comprised blood, sampled after dendritic cell vaccination. CDR3 sequence: CASSLTMGGTEAFF. Here the CDR3 DNA reads TGTGCCAGCAGCTTAACAATGGGGGGGACTGAAGCTTTCTTT. The full variable domain, in which reference TRBV7-9 and TRBJ1-1 provide the parts outside the CDR3, is DTGVSQNPRHKITKRGQNVTFRCDPISEHNRLYWYRQTLGQGPEFLTYFQNEAQLEKSRLLSDRFSAERPKGSFSTLEIQRTEQGDSAMYLCASSLTMGGTEAFFGQGTRLTVV.